Below, 11 T cell receptor beta chains from the same sample are listed, as sequenced in a study of OX40 agonist ivuxolimab in advanced cancers. Clones were sequenced by immunoSEQ multiplex PCR, and TCRdb holds only the in-frame ones, with some missing. The sample holds around 25,000 clones, approximately 89% seen once. The starting material was CD4+ or CD8+ T cells sorted from blood, obtained in a trial of the OX40 agonist ivuxolimab. The receptor set was obtained from an adult with an advanced solid tumor such as melanoma, head and neck, liver or kidney cancer.

The CDR3 spells CASSLAASGGFQFF. CDR3 DNA: TGTGCCAGCAGCTTAGCAGCGTCAGGGGGATTTCAGTTCTTC. This chain uses TRBV7-2 with TRBJ2-1; 7 bases fit TRBD1. CDR1 is SGHTA, CDR2 FQGNSA, per germline. The CDR3 runs to 14 residues. V dropped 0 bases and J dropped 13; count of bases not matched to a gene: 9.

This sequence joins TRBV5-8 and TRBJ1-4; the D is unclear. Trimming removed 5 bases from V and 7 bases from J, with 12 bases in between. CDR3 length equals 13 residues. Per the germline V gene, CDR1 is SGHTS and CDR2 is YDEGEE. The CDR3 DNA is TGTGCCAGCAGGAAGCGGGGAGGTGAAAAACTGTTTTTT. It codes for CASRKRGGEKLFF.

This clone was detected only a few times. The V gene is TRBV7-3, the J gene TRBJ1-1; D may be TRBD1 (5 bases). The CDR3 runs 14 residues. The V gene lost 4 bases and the J gene lost 10 bases, with 19 bases spanning the gap. Germline CDR1 is SGHTA and CDR2 is FQGTGA. CDR3 amino acids: CASSSAAGTRRAFF. CDR3 bases: TGTGCCAGCAGCTCGGCGGCAGGGACGAGGAGAGCTTTCTTT.

This chain joins TRBV7-2 and TRBJ2-5; D uncertain. V was shortened by 3 bases and J by 5 bases, with 4 bases between the two germline ends. The CDR3 is 11 residues long. From germline, CDR1 is SGHTA and CDR2 FQGNSA. The CDR3 loop reads CASSLIETQYF. The DNA of the CDR3 is TGTGCCAGCAGCTTGATCGAGACCCAGTACTTC.

This CDR3 reads CASSLFLQANYGYTF. CDR3 bases: TGTGCCAGCAGCTTGTTTCTGCAAGCTAACTATGGCTACACCTTC. The chain uses TRBV5-4 and TRBJ1-2; unclear D gene. CDR1 and CDR2 (germline): SGHNT, YYREEE (reference sequence). V was pared by 1 base and J by 0 bases, with 10 bases between. The CDR3 runs to 15 residues.

The chain employs TRBV10-2 and TRBJ2-3; 9 positions agree with TRBD1. This CDR3 is built from 18 residues. The germline gives CDR1 WSHSY, CDR2 SAAADI. With 4 bases clipped from V and 4 bases from J, the junction kept 15 bases outside the gene matches. CDR3 sequence (DNA): TGCGCCAGCAGTGGGTCGATGGTTCCGGGACAGGGTGCAGATACGCAGTATTTT. This gives the protein CASSGSMVPGQGADTQYF.

V usage is TRBV11-3 and J usage is TRBJ2-7; the match to TRBD2 covers 13 bases. The CDR3 runs to 18 residues. Germline V CDR1 and CDR2: SGHNT, YENEEA. V trimming: 1 base; J trimming: 6 bases; junction bases outside the gene matches: 12. DNA for the CDR3: TGTGCCAGCAGCTTAGGCCGGGGGACTAGCGGGAACCTGTTCGAGCAGTACTTC. It translates to CASSLGRGTSGNLFEQYF. The full variable domain, its missing parts supplied by reference TRBV11-3 and TRBJ2-7, is EAGVVQSPRYKIIEKKQPVAFWCNPISGHNTLYWYLQNLGQGPELLIRYENEEAVDDSQLPKDRFSAERLKGVDSTLKIQPAELGDSAVYLCASSLGRGTSGNLFEQYFGPGTRLTVT.

The chain uses TRBV7-3 and TRBJ2-1; a weak D match, TRBD2 (6 bases). Trimming pared 4 bases from V and 3 bases from J, leaving 16 bases between. Germline V lookup: CDR1 SGHTA, CDR2 FQGTGA. CDR3 size: 16 residues. In nucleotides, the CDR3 is TGTGCCAGCAGCTCAAACGGGCGGGGCAGCTACAATGAGCAGTTCTTC. It translates to CASSSNGRGSYNEQFF.

A word on this clone: The junction and the germline gene differ at one end; a read error may be behind it. The J gene is TRBJ2-5, the V gene TRBV7-7; D is undetermined. The germline gives CDR1 SSHAT, CDR2 FNYEAQ (reference sequence). The CDR3 is 13 amino acids. CDR3 amino acids: CASSSGPQETQYF. CDR3 nucleotide sequence: TGTGCTAGCAGCTCCGGGCCCCAAGAGACCCAGTACTTC.

This rearrangement joins TRBV4-3 to TRBJ1-3, with a weak D call TRBD1 (6 bases). V was cut by 3 bases and J by 4 bases, with 13 bases left in between. Per the germline V gene, CDR1 is LGHNA and CDR2 is YSLEER. The CDR3 spans 15 residues. The CDR3 spells CASSQGGQLGNTIYF. The CDR3 DNA follows: TGCGCCAGCAGCCAGGGAGGACAGCTCGGAAACACCATATATTTT.

V is TRBV30 and J is TRBJ2-2; D not resolved. Trimming stripped 0 bases from V and 7 bases from J, with 9 bases between. CDR1 and CDR2 (germline): GTSNPN, SVGIG (reference sequence). CDR3 size: 13 residues. CDR3 in DNA: TGTGCCTGGAGTGTACTGGGCGGCGGGGAGCTGTTTTTT. Translation gives CAWSVLGGGELFF.